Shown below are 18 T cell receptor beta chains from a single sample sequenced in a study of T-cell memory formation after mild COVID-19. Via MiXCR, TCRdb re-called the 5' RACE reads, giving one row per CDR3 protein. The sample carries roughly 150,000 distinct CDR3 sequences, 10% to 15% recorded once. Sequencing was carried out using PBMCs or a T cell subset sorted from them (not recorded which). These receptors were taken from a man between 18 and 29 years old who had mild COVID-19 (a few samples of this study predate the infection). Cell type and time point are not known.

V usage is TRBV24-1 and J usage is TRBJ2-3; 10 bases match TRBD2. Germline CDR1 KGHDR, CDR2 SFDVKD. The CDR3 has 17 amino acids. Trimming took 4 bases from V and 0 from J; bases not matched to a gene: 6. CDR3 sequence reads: CATSDLAGEPSTDTQYF. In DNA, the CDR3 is TGTGCCACCAGTGACCTAGCGGGGGAGCCGAGCACAGATACGCAGTATTTT.

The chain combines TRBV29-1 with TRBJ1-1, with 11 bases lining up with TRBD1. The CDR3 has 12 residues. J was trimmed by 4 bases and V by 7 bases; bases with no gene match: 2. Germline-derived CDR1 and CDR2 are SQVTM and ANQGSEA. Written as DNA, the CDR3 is TGCAGCGCGGACAGGGGGCCCACTGAAGCTTTCTTT. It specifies CSADRGPTEAFF.

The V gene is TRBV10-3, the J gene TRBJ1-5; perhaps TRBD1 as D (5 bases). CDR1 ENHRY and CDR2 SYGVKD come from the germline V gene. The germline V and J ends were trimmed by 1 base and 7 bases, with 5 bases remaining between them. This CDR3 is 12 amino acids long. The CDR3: CAISEWGQPQHF. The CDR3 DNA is TGTGCCATCAGTGAGTGGGGGCAGCCCCAGCATTTT.

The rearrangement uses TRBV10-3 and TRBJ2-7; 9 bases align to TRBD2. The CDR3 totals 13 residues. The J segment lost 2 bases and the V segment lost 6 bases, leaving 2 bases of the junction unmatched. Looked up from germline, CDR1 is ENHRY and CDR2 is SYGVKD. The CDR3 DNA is TGTGCCATCAGGCGGGAGGGGACCTACGAGCAGTACTTC. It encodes CAIRREGTYEQYF.

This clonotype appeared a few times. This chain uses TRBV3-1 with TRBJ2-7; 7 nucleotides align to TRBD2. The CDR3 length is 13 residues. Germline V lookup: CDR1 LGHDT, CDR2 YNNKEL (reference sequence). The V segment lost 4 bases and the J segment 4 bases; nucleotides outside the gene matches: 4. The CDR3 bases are TGTGCCAGCAGCCTGGGGAGGGCATACGAGCAGTACGTC. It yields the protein CASSLGRAYEQYV.

In nucleotides, the CDR3 is TGCAGTGCTAGCGTGGGACTAGCGCAAGAGACCCAGTACTTC. Protein product: CSASVGLAQETQYF. The chain carries TRBV20-1 and TRBJ2-5; TRBD2 matches 10 bases. CDR1 is DFQATT and CDR2 is SNEGSKA in the germline V gene (reference sequence). Germline trimming cut 3 bases from V and 2 bases from J; bases unmatched to any gene: 3. This CDR3 has 14 residues.

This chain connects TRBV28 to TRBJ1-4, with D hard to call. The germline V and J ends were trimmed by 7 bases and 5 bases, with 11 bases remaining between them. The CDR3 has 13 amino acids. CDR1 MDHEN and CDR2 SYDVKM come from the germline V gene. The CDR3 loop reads CASNIPGNEKLFF. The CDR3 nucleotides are TGTGCCAGCAATATCCCCGGCAATGAAAAACTGTTTTTT.

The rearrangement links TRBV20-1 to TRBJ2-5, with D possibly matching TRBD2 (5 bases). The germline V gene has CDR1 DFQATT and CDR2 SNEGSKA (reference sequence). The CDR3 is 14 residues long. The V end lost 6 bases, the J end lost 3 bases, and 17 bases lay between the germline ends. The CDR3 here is CSAPSLVREETQYF. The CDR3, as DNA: TGCAGTGCCCCGAGTCTCGTGAGGGAAGAGACCCAGTACTTC.

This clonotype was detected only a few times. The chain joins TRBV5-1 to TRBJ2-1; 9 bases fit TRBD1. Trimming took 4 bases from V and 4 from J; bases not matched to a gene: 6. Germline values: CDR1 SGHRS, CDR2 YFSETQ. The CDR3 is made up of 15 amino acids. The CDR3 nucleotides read TGCGCCAGCAGCCTTGGACAGGGGTGGTACAATGAGCAGTTCTTC. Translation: CASSLGQGWYNEQFF.

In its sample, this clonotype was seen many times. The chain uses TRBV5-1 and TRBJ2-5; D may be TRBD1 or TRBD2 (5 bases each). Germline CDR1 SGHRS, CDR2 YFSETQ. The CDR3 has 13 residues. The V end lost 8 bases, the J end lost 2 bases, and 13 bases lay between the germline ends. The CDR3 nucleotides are TGCGCCAGTCGGGGTGAGGGGCAAGAGACCCAGTACTTC. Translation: CASRGEGQETQYF.

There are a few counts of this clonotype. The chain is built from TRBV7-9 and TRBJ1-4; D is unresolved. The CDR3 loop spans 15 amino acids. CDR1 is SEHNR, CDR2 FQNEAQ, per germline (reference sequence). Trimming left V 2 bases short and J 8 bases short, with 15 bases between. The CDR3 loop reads CASSLNGLLGEKLFF. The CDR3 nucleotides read TGTGCCAGCAGCTTAAACGGGTTACTCGGGGAAAAACTGTTTTTT.

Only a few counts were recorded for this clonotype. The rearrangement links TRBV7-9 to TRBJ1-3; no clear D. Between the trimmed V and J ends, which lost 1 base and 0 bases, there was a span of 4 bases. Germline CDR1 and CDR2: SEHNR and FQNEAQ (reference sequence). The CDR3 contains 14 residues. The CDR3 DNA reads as TGTGCCAGCAGCTTAGATCACTCTGGAAACACCATATATTTT. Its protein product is CASSLDHSGNTIYF.

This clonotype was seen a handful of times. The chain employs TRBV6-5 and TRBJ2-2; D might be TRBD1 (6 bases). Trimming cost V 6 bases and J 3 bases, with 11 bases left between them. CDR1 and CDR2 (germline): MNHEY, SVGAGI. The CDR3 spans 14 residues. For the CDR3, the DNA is TGTGCCAGCAGCAAGACAGGCGACACCGGGGAGCTGTTTTTT. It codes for CASSKTGDTGELFF.

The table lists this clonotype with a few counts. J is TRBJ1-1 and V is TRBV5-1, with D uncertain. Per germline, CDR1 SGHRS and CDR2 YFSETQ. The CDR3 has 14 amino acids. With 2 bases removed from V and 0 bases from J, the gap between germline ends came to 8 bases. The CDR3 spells CASSFGPLNTEAFF. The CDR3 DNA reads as TGCGCCAGCAGCTTTGGACCGTTGAACACTGAAGCTTTCTTT. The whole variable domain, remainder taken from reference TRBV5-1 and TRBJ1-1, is KAGVTQTPRYLIKTRGQQVTLSCSPISGHRSVSWYQQTPGQGLQFLFEYFSETQRNKGNFPGRFSGRQFSNSRSEMNVSTLELGDSALYLCASSFGPLNTEAFFGQGTRLTVV.

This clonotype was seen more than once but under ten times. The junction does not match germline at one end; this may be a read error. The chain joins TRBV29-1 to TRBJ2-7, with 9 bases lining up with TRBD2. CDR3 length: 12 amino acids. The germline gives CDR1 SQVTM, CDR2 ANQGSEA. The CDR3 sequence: CSVCASGDRCRF. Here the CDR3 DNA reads TGCAGCGTTTGTGCTAGCGGGGATCGGTGTCGCTTC.

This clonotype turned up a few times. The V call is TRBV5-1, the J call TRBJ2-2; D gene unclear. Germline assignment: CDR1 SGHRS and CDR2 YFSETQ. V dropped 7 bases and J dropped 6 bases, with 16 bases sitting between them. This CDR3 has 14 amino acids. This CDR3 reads CASSGLNSPGELFF. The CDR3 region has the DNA TGCGCCAGCTCGGGCCTTAATTCCCCCGGGGAGCTGTTTTTT. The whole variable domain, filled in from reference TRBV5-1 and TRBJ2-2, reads KAGVTQTPRYLIKTRGQQVTLSCSPISGHRSVSWYQQTPGQGLQFLFEYFSETQRNKGNFPGRFSGRQFSNSRSEMNVSTLELGDSALYLCASSGLNSPGELFFGEGSRLTVL.

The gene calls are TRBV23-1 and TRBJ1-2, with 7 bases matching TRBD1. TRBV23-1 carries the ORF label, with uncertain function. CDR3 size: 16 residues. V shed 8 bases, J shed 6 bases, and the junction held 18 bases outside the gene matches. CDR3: CASCQITDRAFHGYTF. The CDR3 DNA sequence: TGCGCCAGCTGCCAAATTACAGACAGGGCTTTTCATGGCTACACCTTC.

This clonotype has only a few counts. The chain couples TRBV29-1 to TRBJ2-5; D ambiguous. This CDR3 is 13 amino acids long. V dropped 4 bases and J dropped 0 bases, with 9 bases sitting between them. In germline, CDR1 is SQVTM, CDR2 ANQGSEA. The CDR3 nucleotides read TGCAGCGTTGTTTCGCAGGACCAAGAGACCCAGTACTTC. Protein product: CSVVSQDQETQYF.